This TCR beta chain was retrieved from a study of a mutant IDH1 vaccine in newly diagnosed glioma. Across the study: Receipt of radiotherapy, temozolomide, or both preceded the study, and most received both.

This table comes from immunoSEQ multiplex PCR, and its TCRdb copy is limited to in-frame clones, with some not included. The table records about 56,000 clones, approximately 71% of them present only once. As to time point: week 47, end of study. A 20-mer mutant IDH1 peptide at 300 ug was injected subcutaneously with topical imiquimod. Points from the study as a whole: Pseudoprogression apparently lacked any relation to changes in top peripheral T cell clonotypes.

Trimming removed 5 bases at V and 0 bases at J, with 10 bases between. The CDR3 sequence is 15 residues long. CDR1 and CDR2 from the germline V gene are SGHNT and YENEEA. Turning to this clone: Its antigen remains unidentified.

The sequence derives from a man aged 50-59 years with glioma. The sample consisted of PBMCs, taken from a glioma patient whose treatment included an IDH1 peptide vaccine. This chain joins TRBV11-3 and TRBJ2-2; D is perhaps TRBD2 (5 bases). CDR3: CASSHGLANTGELFF. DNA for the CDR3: TGTGCCAGCAGCCATGGACTTGCGAACACCGGGGAGCTGTTTTTT.